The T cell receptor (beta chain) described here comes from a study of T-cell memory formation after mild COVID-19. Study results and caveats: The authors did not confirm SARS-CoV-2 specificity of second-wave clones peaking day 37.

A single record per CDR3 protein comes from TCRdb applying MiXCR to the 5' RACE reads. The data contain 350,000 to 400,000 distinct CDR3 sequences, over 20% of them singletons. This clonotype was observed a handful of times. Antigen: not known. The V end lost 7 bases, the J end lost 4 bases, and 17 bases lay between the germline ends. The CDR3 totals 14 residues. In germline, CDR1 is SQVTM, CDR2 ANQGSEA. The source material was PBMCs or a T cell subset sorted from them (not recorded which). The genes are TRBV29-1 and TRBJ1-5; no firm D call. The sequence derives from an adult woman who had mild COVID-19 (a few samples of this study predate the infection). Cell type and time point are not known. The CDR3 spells CSASMGSSNQPQHF. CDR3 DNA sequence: TGCAGCGCCTCGATGGGCAGCTCTAATCAGCCCCAGCATTTT.